This T cell receptor beta chain stems from a study of blood T cell repertoires in COVID-19 (dated by TCRdb to 2018 to 2021). Regarding the research as a whole: Samples covering the acute and convalescent phases of COVID-19 were provided by collaborators in the United States, Italy and Spain. Subjects who had been exposed to COVID-19, were actively infected with it, or had recovered from it provided the deeply sampled blood TCRbeta repertoires that made up the dataset. A de-identified subject ID, COVID-19 status, age in years and sex were almost always included in the sample metadata. The prospective study material was composed of cDNA or gDNA derived from T cells, B-cell-depleted T cells, or PBMCs. Where available, HLA class I and class II types were obtained from metadata supplied by the sample provider rather than from assay-based typing. The samples were drawn from the first 160 participants of the ongoing ImmuneRACE study and from under 1,500 subjects provided by 6 global collaborators. The repertoires were released in a freely available public database meant as a resource for research on the immune response to SARS-CoV-2.

In Seattle, one collaborating source enrolled patients while the infection was active and tracked those patients longitudinally over the course of disease. The collaborating institutions used their own protocols to collect whole blood in K2EDTA tubes. Collaborator samples were shipped for TCRbeta analysis as frozen whole blood, isolated PBMCs, or DNA extracted from either sample type. Concerning this clone: No antigen is known for it. One base away there is no much larger clone; base qualities are not given.

V is reduced by 3 bases and J by 1 base, leaving a spacing of 9 bases between them. CDR1 and CDR2 (LGHNT, FRNRAP) derive from the germline V gene. The CDR3 holds 14 amino acids from the cysteine to the phenylalanine. Only the CDR3 DNA is retained, 42 bases long and in frame from the first base. Results and caveats for the whole study, not just this receptor: The amount of clinical and demographic metadata varied by source and participant and was provided uncurated.

The immunoSEQ Assay, a bias-controlled multiplex PCR, was used to amplify TCRbeta CDR3 regions from genomic DNA. In the paper's pipeline: Within the assay, amplification of reference gene primers was used to estimate how many nucleated cells each sample contained. Sequence reads were collapsed and filtered to measure the absolute abundance of every unique TCRbeta CDR3 rearrangement. For each sample, productive Simpson clonality was calculated as the square root of Simpson's diversity index across productive rearrangements. TCRdb mirrors the immuneACCESS table, restricted to in-frame sequences. Some clones are absent from its copies; in checked studies, under half trace to an unresolved V gene, and the reason for the others is unknown. D and trimming were read from the DNA, whereas the V and J calls and clone size are those reported in that table. Across this sample there are 300,000 to 350,000 clones, with roughly 86% seen only once. The ten largest clones add up to 9.5% to 10% of the sample.

The sequence joins TRBV12-5 to TRBJ2-5; TRBD1 is a weak D gene call, 5 bases matching. The sequence was obtained from a man aged 25-45 years with COVID-19, enrolled during active disease. Material: peripheral blood. The CDR3 in this case is CASGFGQGQETQYF. The DNA sequence is TGTGCTAGTGGTTTTGGTCAGGGCCAAGAGACCCAGTACTTC.